The present T cell receptor beta chain was sequenced within a study of shared clonotypes between healthy human individuals (dated by TCRdb to about 2020). For the wider study: Three men and a couple of women, aged 18 to 49 years, made up the cohort. Different laboratories and diverse techniques were used to prepare libraries and sequence TCR repertoires, to increase sequencing depth and limit assay-specific biases. For each donor, three plates each were used for CD4 naive and CD4 memory, two plates were used for CD8 naive, and one plate was used for CD8 memory. Between about 0.94 and 8.9 billion PBMCs per donor were obtained by leukapheresis. To estimate repertoire size and how much clonotype sharing occurs between individuals, the study deeply sequenced the blood TCR repertoires of five healthy adults. Overall study outcomes, separate from this receptor: Sharing across a handful of donors was observed for about 5% of naive CD4, over 3% of naive CD8, around 2.5% of memory CD4, and around 0.44% of memory CD8 clonotypes. Based on pairwise subsampling, the degree of clonotype sharing among donors was expected to be affected by sequencing depth. Only blood was sampled, and tissue TCR repertoires likely differ from those in blood. Incomplete sequencing was indicated by rarefaction of sorted-subset datasets, despite the large sequencing depth. Naive subsets generally had larger estimated clonotype richness than memory subsets did. The genetic and exposure-history diversity represented was limited by the small number of donors. Higher generation probabilities were observed for clonotypes shared by all four sorted-subset donors than for non-shared clonotypes.

Ends trimmed: V by 6 bases, J by 2 bases; bases unmatched to a gene: 6. According to the germline V gene (reference sequence), CDR1 reads LNHDA and CDR2 reads SQIVND. The CDR3 goes from the cysteine to the phenylalanine over 16 residues. Of the read, only the CDR3 DNA is kept; its 48 bases are in frame from base 1. Comments on this clone: No antigen is known for it. No base quality values were provided; no much bigger clone lies one nucleotide off.

Using the deep immunoSEQ assay, multiplex PCR amplified TCR CDR3 regions from genomic DNA. Genomic DNA extracted from each cell subset was distributed evenly over all wells of several immunoSEQ 96-well plates, and each plate served as one replicate. For sorted subsets, around 0.2 ug of genomic DNA, equivalent to tens of thousands of T cell genomes, went into each replicate PCR. Purified libraries were measured with a Qubit 3.0 fluorometer, size-checked on a Bioanalyzer 2100, and measured again with the KAPA Library Quantification kit. A separate single-read 150-cycle Illumina NextSeq 550 flow cell was used to sequence each immunoSEQ 96-well plate. The authors' analysis ran thus. The immunoSEQ output contained only junctional sequences without quality scores, so filtering could not match that applied to full-length reads. Sequences were annotated with PyIR, a Python wrapper for IgBLAST v1.9, and V/J genes and CDR3 were assigned using IMGT germline references. Any read was removed if the V/J assignment was weak (E-value above 1e-6), the CDR3 was missing, or the read contained stop codons, out-of-frame junctions, or ambiguous translated residues. V3J clonotypes were defined by identical inferred V gene, J gene, and CDR3 amino acid sequence. To compute the percentage overlap between repertoires, the number of shared unique clonotypes was divided by the size of the smaller repertoire. RTK rarefaction, the Chao1 estimator, and Recon v2.1 estimates of unobserved clonotypes were used to assess repertoire richness. OLGA was used to compute generation probabilities for all TCRbeta clonotypes that the gDNA method yielded from a handful of donors. Sourced from immuneACCESS, this table was stored by TCRdb with only in-frame sequences that have V and J called. A share of the clones is absent; for the studies checked, an unresolved V gene accounts for under half, and the remainder has no known explanation. Clone size and V and J calls were adopted from that table, with D and trimming inferred from the DNA. The sample data list 850,000 to 1,100,000 clones, and approximately 75% of these were observed just once. The top ten clonotypes cover approximately 0.95% of the sample.

Healthy HIV-negative adults with no recently reported acute infections or vaccinations were included as donors. All donors were Caucasian adults living in Nashville, Tennessee, USA. CD4+ T cells were enriched by magnetic negative selection, after which naive cells were positively selected on CD45RA and the negative fraction was taken as the memory subset. Blood was collected by leukapheresis, and PBMCs were isolated by Ficoll-Histopaque density gradient centrifugation and then cryopreserved in liquid nitrogen vapor phase. Analytical flow cytometry was used to check the purity and quantity of each magnetically sorted T cell population. Genomic DNA was isolated from each sorted fraction and quantified by UV absorbance on a Nanodrop 2000c.

Sequencing was performed on memory CD4+ T cells from PBMCs. Interpreted using the paper, the cell subset or site label stands for: CD45RA-negative fraction. This receptor was obtained from a young man in good health. Some clones in this sample may be carry-over from other donors' samples. The chain is encoded by TRBV19 joined to TRBJ2-3; TRBD2 lines up with 12 middle nucleotides. The bases are TGTGCCAGTAGCCGGCCTAGCGGGAGGGCCACAGATACGCAGTATTTT. The resulting protein is CASSRPSGRATDTQYF.